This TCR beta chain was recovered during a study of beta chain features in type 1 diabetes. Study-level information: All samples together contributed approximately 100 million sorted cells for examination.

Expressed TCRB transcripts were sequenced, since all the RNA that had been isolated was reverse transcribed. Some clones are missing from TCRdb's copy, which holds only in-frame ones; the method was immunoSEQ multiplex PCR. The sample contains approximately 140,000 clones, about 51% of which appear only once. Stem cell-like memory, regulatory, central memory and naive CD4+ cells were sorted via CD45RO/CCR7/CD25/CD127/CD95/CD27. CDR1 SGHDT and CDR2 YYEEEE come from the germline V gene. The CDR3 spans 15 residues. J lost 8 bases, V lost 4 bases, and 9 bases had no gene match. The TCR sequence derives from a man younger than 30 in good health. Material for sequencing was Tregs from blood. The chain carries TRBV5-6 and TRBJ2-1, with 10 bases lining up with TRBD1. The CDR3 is CASSGQGVDLYEQFF. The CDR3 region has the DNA TGTGCCAGCAGCGGACAGGGGGTAGACTTGTATGAGCAGTTCTTC.